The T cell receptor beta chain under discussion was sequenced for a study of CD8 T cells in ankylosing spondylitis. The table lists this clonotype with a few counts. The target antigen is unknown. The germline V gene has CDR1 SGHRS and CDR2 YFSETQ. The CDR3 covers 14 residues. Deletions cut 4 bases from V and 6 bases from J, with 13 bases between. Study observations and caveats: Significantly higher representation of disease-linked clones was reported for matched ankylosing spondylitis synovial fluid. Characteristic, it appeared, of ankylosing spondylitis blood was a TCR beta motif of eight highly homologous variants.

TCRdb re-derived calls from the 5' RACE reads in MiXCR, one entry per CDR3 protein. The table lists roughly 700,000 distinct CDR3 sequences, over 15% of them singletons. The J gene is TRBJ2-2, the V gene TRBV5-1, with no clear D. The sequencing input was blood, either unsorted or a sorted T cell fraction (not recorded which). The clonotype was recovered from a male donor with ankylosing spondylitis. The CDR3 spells CASSLQLMSGELFF. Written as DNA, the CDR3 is TGCGCCAGCAGCCTCCAGTTGATGTCCGGGGAGCTGTTTTTT.